This paragraph reports one T cell receptor (beta chain). Per the original methods: The assay estimated nucleated cells by amplifying reference gene primers. Method: immunoSEQ multiplex PCR; TCRdb's copy keeps in-frame clones and lacks some. Clone size and V and J calls were adopted from that table, with D and trimming inferred from the DNA. The sample has roughly 140,000 clones, approximately 84% seen once. The sample originates from a study of blood T cell repertoires in COVID-19. Turning to the study itself: Nucleic acid was either cDNA or gDNA, and it came from T cells, B-cell-depleted T cells, or PBMCs.

The CDR3 extends over 15 amino acids. V was cut by 0 bases and J by 2 bases, with 10 bases left in between. The germline CDR1 and CDR2 sequences are SNHLY and FYNNEI. The sequenced sample consisted of peripheral blood. The V gene is TRBV2, the J gene TRBJ2-5; D is perhaps TRBD2 (5 bases). The TCR originated in a human donor in a cohort sampled during active COVID-19. CDR3: CASSEADWGQETQYF. DNA for the CDR3: TGTGCCAGCAGTGAAGCGGACTGGGGACAAGAGACCCAGTACTTC.